These 29 T cell receptor beta chains came from one sample sequenced in a study of regulatory T cells in long-lasting Graves disease. Investigators prepared the TCR beta libraries by applying iRepertoire HTBI primers and Arm-PCR of CDR3 regions. TCRdb reanalysed the multiplex PCR reads using MiXCR and keeps one entry per CDR3 protein. The sample gives approximately 690,000 distinct CDR3 sequences, 25% to 35% of which show up once; roughly 46% is in the top ten. Regarding time point: persistent/refractory GD, antithyroid drugs over 5 years with positive TRAb. The TCR library was made from RNA extracted from PBMCs. The sample in question was peripheral blood mononuclear cells (PBMCs), obtained when the disease was refractory, from a patient treated with antithyroid drugs. The origin of the receptors is a female donor with Graves disease.

This clonotype was counted only a few times. V gene TRBV27 combines with J gene TRBJ1-6, with TRBD1 matching 7 bases. CDR1 and CDR2 from the germline V gene are MNHEY and SMNVEV (reference sequence). Unmatched junction bases numbered 6, after V lost 4 bases and J lost 9 bases. This CDR3 has 14 amino acids. CDR3 bases: TGTGCCAGCAGTTCCGAGACAGGGAGTTCACCCCTCCACTTT. Translation gives CASSSETGSSPLHF.

This clonotype has ten or more counts. The chain is built from TRBV2 and TRBJ2-7, with D hard to call. This CDR3 is built from 13 residues. With 4 bases removed from V and 3 bases from J, the gap between germline ends came to 10 bases. The V gene's germline CDR1 is SNHLY and CDR2 FYNNEI. CDR3 sequence (DNA): TGTGCCAGCAGTGTAAGGATCTTCTACGAGCAGTACTTC. Amino acid sequence: CASSVRIFYEQYF.

The CDR3 nucleotides read TGCAGCGTTTTGCCCCCGGGGGCCAAAAACATTCAGTACTTC. This translates into CSVLPPGAKNIQYF. The chain employs TRBV29-1 and TRBJ2-4; D is perhaps TRBD2 (5 bases). The ends were cut back, 5 bases at V and 1 base at J, with 12 bases in the middle. The CDR3 is made up of 14 amino acids. CDR1 and CDR2 (germline): SQVTM, ANQGSEA.

This clonotype has only a few counts. The chain joins TRBV12-3 or TRBV12-4 to TRBJ1-1; no firm D call. CDR3 length equals 15 residues. Deletions cut 2 bases from V and 6 bases from J, with 16 bases between. The CDR3 DNA is TGTGCCAGCAGTTTAATGTCTGTGTCGTCGGCTGAAGCTTTCTTT. Protein product: CASSLMSVSSAEAFF.

This clonotype came up a few times. The chain is built from TRBV11-2 and TRBJ2-1; 7 nucleotides match TRBD2. The CDR3 covers 15 residues. Germline V gives CDR1 SGHAT, CDR2 FQNNGV. Losses at the gene ends were 2 bases for V and 5 bases for J; bases not matched to a gene: 6. The CDR3 DNA reads TGTGCCAGCAGCTTACTCAGCGGGAAGAACAATGAGCAGTTCTTC. This encodes CASSLLSGKNNEQFF.

This clonotype was counted between two and nine times. The rearrangement joins TRBV20-1 to TRBJ2-5; D unclear. The length of the CDR3 is 11 residues. The germline V gene encodes CDR1 DFQATT and CDR2 SNEGSKA (reference sequence). V dropped 2 bases and J dropped 1 base, with 2 bases sitting between them. The CDR3 is CSARIQETQYF. The CDR3 coding sequence is TGCAGTGCTAGAATCCAAGAGACCCAGTACTTC.

This clonotype was picked up a small number of times. The chain uses TRBV2 and TRBJ1-3; a weak D match, TRBD1 (6 bases). CDR3 length: 13 amino acids. The V end was cut by 4 bases, the J end by 4 bases, with 8 bases between. CDR1 and CDR2 (germline): SNHLY, FYNNEI. CDR3 nucleotide sequence: TGTGCCAGCAGTGTCAGGGGCGGAAACACCATATATTTT. Translating gives CASSVRGGNTIYF.

Concerning this clonotype: The junction differs from germline at one of its ends, possibly a read error. The CDR3 nucleotides read TGCAGCGCTAGAGGACAGGCAGGAGGATCACCCCTCCACTTT. Residues: CSARGQAGGSPLHF. The genes are TRBV20-1 and TRBJ1-6; TRBD1 matches at 7 bases. The CDR3 consists of 14 residues. CDR1 is DFQATT, CDR2 SNEGSKA, per germline (reference sequence).

The chain joins TRBV27 to TRBJ2-1; TRBD1 matches at 8 bases. The CDR3 has 16 amino acids. The germline gives CDR1 MNHEY, CDR2 SMNVEV (reference sequence). J lost 5 bases, V lost 5 bases, and 11 bases had no gene match. CDR3 sequence reads: CASSARQGKWNNEQFF. CDR3 DNA sequence: TGTGCCAGCAGTGCCCGACAGGGGAAATGGAACAATGAGCAGTTCTTC.

Only a few counts were recorded for this clonotype. This sequence joins TRBV6-2 or TRBV6-3 and TRBJ1-2; unclear D gene. The CDR3 is 15 residues long. CDR1 is MNHEY and CDR2 is SVGEGT in the germline V gene. Trimming took off 0 bases at V and 5 bases at J, with 13 bases between the two ends. The CDR3: CASSYSDGNDYGYTF. CDR3 nucleotide sequence: TGTGCCAGCAGTTACTCTGACGGTAACGATTATGGCTACACCTTC.

This sequence joins TRBV6-2 or TRBV6-3 and TRBJ2-7; D gene unclear. CDR1 MNHEY and CDR2 SVGEGT come from the germline V gene. This CDR3 is built from 11 residues. V was pared by 5 bases and J by 5 bases, with 7 bases between. CDR3 nucleotide sequence: TGTGCCAGCAGTATCAGGAACGAGCAGTACTTC. It encodes CASSIRNEQYF.

Ten or more counts support this clonotype. The chain recombines TRBV2 with TRBJ1-2; tentative D call: TRBD1 (5 bases). Germline-derived CDR1 and CDR2 are SNHLY and FYNNEI. The CDR3 runs 16 residues. With 1 base removed from V and 2 bases from J, the gap between germline ends came to 14 bases. CDR3 nucleotide sequence: TGTGCCAGCAGTGAAGGGGTTGGGTGGGGGAACTATGGCTACACCTTC. Amino acids: CASSEGVGWGNYGYTF. Using reference TRBV2 and TRBJ1-2 for the parts outside the CDR3, the full variable domain is EPEVTQTPSHQVTQMGQEVILRCVPISNHLYFYWYRQILGQKVEFLVSFYNNEISEKSEIFDDQFSVERPDGSNFTLKIRSTKLEDSAMYFCASSEGVGWGNYGYTFGSGTRLTVV.

This clonotype was seen a handful of times. The chain employs TRBV11-2 and TRBJ1-1, with D perhaps TRBD1 (5 bases). The V gene's germline CDR1 is SGHAT and CDR2 FQNNGV. The CDR3 is 11 residues long. The germline V and J ends were trimmed by 5 bases and 7 bases, with 8 bases remaining between them. This CDR3 reads CASSRDFEAFF. In nucleotides, the CDR3 is TGTGCCAGCAGCAGGGACTTTGAAGCTTTCTTT.

This clonotype was counted ten times or more. This chain joins TRBV6-1 and TRBJ1-2; D might be TRBD1 (5 bases). CDR3 length: 16 residues. V lost 7 bases to trimming and J lost 0 bases, with 18 bases between them. Germline loops: CDR1 MNHNS, CDR2 SASEGT. The CDR3 nucleotides are TGTGCCAGCATCCCTTCCGAGGGGTACGCTAACTATGGCTACACCTTC. Translated: CASIPSEGYANYGYTF.

The V and J genes are TRBV27 and TRBJ1-5; unclear D gene. V was pared by 0 bases and J by 1 base, with 10 bases between. Per the germline V gene, CDR1 is MNHEY and CDR2 is SMNVEV (reference sequence). This CDR3 spans 16 amino acids. This CDR3 reads CASSLSWAVSNQPQHF. CDR3 sequence (DNA): TGTGCCAGCAGTTTATCGTGGGCAGTAAGCAATCAGCCCCAGCATTTT.

The gene calls are TRBV9 and TRBJ2-7, with TRBD2 matching 8 bases. There are 13 residues in the CDR3. Per the germline V gene, CDR1 is SGDLS and CDR2 is YYNGEE. The ends lost 3 bases at V and 6 bases at J; junction bases unmatched: 5. The CDR3 protein is CASSASGTSEQYF. CDR3 coding DNA: TGTGCCAGCAGCGCCTCCGGGACTAGCGAGCAGTACTTC.

This clonotype has more than one count but fewer than ten. The chain links TRBV10-1 to TRBJ1-1; D might be TRBD1 (6 bases). Germline V CDR1 and CDR2: WNHNN, SYGVQD (reference sequence). The CDR3 is 14 amino acids. Between the trimmed V and J ends, which lost 5 bases and 6 bases, there was a span of 16 bases. CDR3 in DNA: TGCGCCAGCAGTAGGCAGGGGAAATCGGCTGAAGCTTTCTTT. This gives the protein CASSRQGKSAEAFF.

In its sample, this clonotype was seen once. This sequence joins TRBV5-6 and TRBJ2-4; 9 bases line up with TRBD2. The length of the CDR3 is 16 residues. Germline trimming cut 4 bases from V and 2 bases from J; bases unmatched to any gene: 7. Germline assignment: CDR1 SGHDT and CDR2 YYEEEE. CDR3 amino acids: CASSLLAGVSKNIQYF. As DNA, the CDR3 is TGTGCCAGCAGCCTCTTAGCGGGAGTGTCCAAAAACATTCAGTACTTC.

The CDR3, as DNA: TGTGCCAGCACCCTCGGGACCCCGCGAGAATGGTTCTTT. It yields the protein CASTLGTPREWFF. The chain has TRBV27 and TRBJ1-1; possible D gene TRBD1, 5 bases. In germline, CDR1 is MNHEY, CDR2 SMNVEV (reference sequence). The ends were cut back, 7 bases at V and 14 bases at J, with 23 bases in the middle. This CDR3 has 13 amino acids.

This sequence joins TRBV5-1 and TRBJ1-3; no reliable D call. Trimming removed 0 bases from V and 2 bases from J, with 9 bases in between. CDR1 is SGHRS, CDR2 YFSETQ, per germline. The CDR3 sequence is 15 residues long. The CDR3 region is CASSLDTATGNTIYF. CDR3 coding DNA: TGCGCCAGCAGCTTGGACACCGCCACTGGAAACACCATATATTTT.

This clonotype was seen ten or more times. V gene TRBV2 combines with J gene TRBJ2-4, with D uncertain. This CDR3 is 14 amino acids long. Germline loops: CDR1 SNHLY, CDR2 FYNNEI. Trimming took 5 bases from V and 6 from J, leaving 14 bases between them. The CDR3 is CASSSPRTGNIQYF. The CDR3 DNA follows: TGTGCCAGCAGTTCCCCGCGGACGGGAAACATTCAGTACTTC.

This clonotype was seen only a few times. The chain carries TRBV25-1 and TRBJ1-5, with D tentatively TRBD1 (5 bases). CDR1 is MGHDK, CDR2 SYGVNS, per germline. There are 13 residues in the CDR3. V was shortened by 4 bases and J by 5 bases, with 9 bases between the two germline ends. CDR3 in amino acids: CASSGDRHQPQHF. The CDR3 coding sequence is TGTGCCAGCAGTGGGGACCGACATCAGCCCCAGCATTTT.

This clonotype has a count of ten or more. The rearrangement joins TRBV11-2 to TRBJ2-5; D is perhaps TRBD2 (5 bases). The CDR3 totals 15 residues. Trimming removed 1 base at V and 0 bases at J, with 9 bases between. Per germline, CDR1 SGHAT and CDR2 FQNNGV. Here the CDR3 reads CASSLGTRYQETQYF. DNA for the CDR3: TGTGCCAGCAGCTTAGGGACTCGCTACCAAGAGACCCAGTACTTC.

The J gene is TRBJ2-7, the V gene TRBV4-1; D is possibly TRBD1 or TRBD2 (5 bases each). In germline, CDR1 is MGHRA, CDR2 YSYEKL. V was cut by 5 bases and J by 0 bases, with 14 bases left in between. This CDR3 is built from 15 residues. The CDR3 DNA reads as TGCGCCAGCAGCGAAGGGACGGATAGCTCCTACGAGCAGTACTTC. This sequence encodes CASSEGTDSSYEQYF.

This clonotype was seen a few times. The gene calls are TRBV6-1 and TRBJ2-7, with 8 positions matching TRBD1. V dropped 5 bases and J dropped 0; count of bases not matched to a gene: 9. CDR1 is MNHNS, CDR2 SASEGT, per germline. This CDR3 contains 16 residues. CDR3 nucleotide sequence: TGTGCCAGCAGTCTCCAAGACAGGGGTGACTCCTACGAGCAGTACTTC. This gives the protein CASSLQDRGDSYEQYF.

The J gene is TRBJ2-2, the V gene TRBV5-1; 10 nucleotides align to TRBD2. Germline loops: CDR1 SGHRS, CDR2 YFSETQ. The CDR3 totals 17 residues. J lost 7 bases, V lost 4 bases, and 13 bases had no gene match. The CDR3 protein is CASSMGLAQHASGELFF. For the CDR3, the DNA is TGCGCCAGCAGCATGGGACTAGCGCAACATGCAAGCGGGGAGCTGTTTTTT. The complete variable domain, with remaining parts taken from reference TRBV5-1 and TRBJ2-2, reads KAGVTQTPRYLIKTRGQQVTLSCSPISGHRSVSWYQQTPGQGLQFLFEYFSETQRNKGNFPGRFSGRQFSNSRSEMNVSTLELGDSALYLCASSMGLAQHASGELFFGEGSRLTVL.

This clonotype was counted once. The gene calls are TRBV12-5 and TRBJ1-5; 7 bases fit TRBD1. The germline V gene has CDR1 LGHNT and CDR2 FRNRAP. This CDR3 has 20 amino acids. V gave up 4 bases and J gave up 5 bases; unmatched junction bases: 23. In DNA, the CDR3 is TGTGCTAGTGGTTCCAGCGGGGACAGCGCGACGTTACCTCTCTATCAGCCCCAGCATTTT. Protein sequence: CASGSSGDSATLPLYQPQHF.

V is TRBV29-1 and J is TRBJ2-7; D may be TRBD1 (5 bases). V lost 4 bases to trimming and J lost 0 bases, with 16 bases between them. The CDR3 has 15 residues. Looked up from germline, CDR1 is SQVTM and CDR2 is ANQGSEA. The CDR3 loop is CSVVLGRQTSYEQYF. CDR3 nucleotides: TGCAGCGTTGTCTTGGGGCGGCAGACCTCCTACGAGCAGTACTTC.

The J gene is TRBJ2-1, the V gene TRBV5-5; possibly TRBD1 for D (5 bases). CDR3 length equals 12 residues. The V and J ends lost 5 bases and 5 bases respectively, with 8 bases between them. Germline V gives CDR1 SGHKS, CDR2 YYEKEE (reference sequence). The CDR3 sequence: CASRTVHNEQFF. CDR3 sequence (DNA): TGTGCCAGCAGGACAGTCCACAATGAGCAGTTCTTC.